Below, 21 T cell receptor beta chains from the same sample are listed, as sequenced in a study of beta chain features in type 1 diabetes. The whole isolated RNA underwent reverse transcription, so sequencing captured expressed TCRB transcripts. TCRdb's copy holds only in-frame clones and misses some; the assay was immunoSEQ multiplex PCR. Among hundreds of thousands of clones listed, less than 20% were seen once. Sequenced material: naive CD4+ T cells from blood. These receptors came from a man aged 18 to 29 in good health.

V usage is TRBV4-3 and J usage is TRBJ2-7, with 7 bases fitting TRBD1. From germline, CDR1 is LGHNA and CDR2 YSLEER. V shed 1 base and J 2 bases; nucleotides not matched to a gene: 5. The CDR3 contains 15 residues. CDR3 sequence: CASSQGGGSTYEQYF. CDR3 sequence (DNA): TGCGCCAGCAGCCAAGGAGGGGGCTCAACCTACGAGCAGTACTTC.

The chain recombines TRBV18 with TRBJ2-1; 7 bases match TRBD1. Germline V gene lookup returns CDR1 KGHSH and CDR2 LQKENI. The CDR3 consists of 12 residues. The junction had 2 bases not matched to a gene; V was cut back by 2 bases and J by 10 bases. Here the CDR3 reads CASSPGTEEQFF. CDR3 DNA sequence: TGTGCCAGCTCACCAGGGACAGAGGAGCAGTTCTTC.

The chain joins TRBV6-6 to TRBJ2-7, with 7 bases that match TRBD2. From germline, CDR1 is MNHNY and CDR2 SVGAGI (reference sequence). This CDR3 spans 11 amino acids. Trimming at V came to 10 bases and at J to 2 bases, leaving 2 bases not matched to a gene. CDR3: CATGTTYEQYF. CDR3 bases: TGTGCCACAGGGACTACCTACGAGCAGTACTTC.

This clone was counted only a few times. This chain connects TRBV5-1 to TRBJ1-2, with 7 bases identical to TRBD1. Germline assignment: CDR1 SGHRS and CDR2 YFSETQ. J was trimmed by 5 bases and V by 0 bases; bases with no gene match: 10. This CDR3 contains 16 residues. The CDR3 sequence: CASSLATTGDFYGYTF. DNA for the CDR3: TGCGCCAGCAGCTTGGCGACAACAGGGGATTTTTATGGCTACACCTTC.

This rearrangement joins TRBV6-1 to TRBJ1-2; 8 bases map to TRBD1. The CDR3 is 15 residues long. The V gene's germline CDR1 is MNHNS and CDR2 SASEGT. Losses at the gene ends were 7 bases for V and 3 bases for J; bases not matched to a gene: 10. As DNA, the CDR3 is TGTGCCAGCACCCTGAGACAGGGGCGCGACTATGGCTACACCTTC. It specifies CASTLRQGRDYGYTF.

This clone was counted only a few times. The rearrangement links TRBV12-5 to TRBJ2-3; D is uncertain. Germline V gives CDR1 LGHNT, CDR2 FRNRAP. The V end was cut by 4 bases, the J end by 2 bases, with 10 bases between. The CDR3 has 14 amino acids. The CDR3 nucleotides read TGTGCTAGTGGTTCTGGACGGGTCACAGATACGCAGTATTTT. This encodes CASGSGRVTDTQYF.

The chain recombines TRBV18 with TRBJ2-1; the D call may be TRBD1 or TRBD2 (5 bases each). Germline assignment: CDR1 KGHSH and CDR2 LQKENI. This CDR3 has 12 residues. Between the trimmed V and J ends, which lost 6 bases and 15 bases, there was a span of 18 bases. The CDR3 sequence is CASSPGTPEGFF. The DNA of the CDR3 is TGTGCCAGCTCCCCCGGGACCCCAGAGGGGTTCTTC.

Only a few counts were recorded for this clone. The chain is built from TRBV4-2 and TRBJ1-2; D ambiguous. Germline V gene sequence: CDR1 LGHNA, CDR2 YNFKEQ. Between the trimmed V and J ends, which lost 2 bases and 6 bases, there was a span of 10 bases. This CDR3 region has 13 residues. Here the CDR3 DNA reads TGTGCCAGCAGCCAATCCTTAGTCGATGGCTACACCTTC. Amino acids: CASSQSLVDGYTF.

On this clone: Within the sample, other DNA sequences also encode this same CDR3. This rearrangement joins TRBV27 to TRBJ1-5; D is ambiguous. Trimming left V 3 bases short and J 2 bases short, with 5 bases between. The CDR3 extends over 13 amino acids. Germline V gene data show CDR1 as MNHEY and CDR2 as SMNVEV (reference sequence). The CDR3 sequence: CASSLWGNQPQHF. CDR3 bases: TGTGCCAGCAGTTTGTGGGGCAATCAGCCCCAGCATTTT.

As concerns this clone: One junction end does not reproduce the germline sequence, and a read error may be involved. The V gene is TRBV9, the J gene TRBJ2-1; TRBD1 might be the D (6 bases). The length of the CDR3 is 16 residues. CDR1 and CDR2 (germline): SGDLS, YYNGEE. CDR3 bases: TGTGCCAGCTCTCCGCGCGGGCAGGGGAACTACTATGAGCAGTTCTTC. Translation gives CASSPRGQGNYYEQFF.

The genes are TRBV4-3 and TRBJ1-1; D might be TRBD1 (6 bases). There are 13 residues in the CDR3. V lost 3 bases, J lost 6 bases, and 11 bases lay in between. The germline CDR1 and CDR2 sequences are LGHNA and YSLEER. The CDR3 DNA follows: TGCGCCAGCAGCCAGCTTGACAGGCCTGAAGCTTTCTTT. Translating gives CASSQLDRPEAFF.

V usage is TRBV9 and J usage is TRBJ1-1; D is unresolved. The ends were cut back, 1 base at V and 1 base at J, with 14 bases in the middle. Germline lookup yields CDR1 SGDLS and CDR2 YYNGEE. The CDR3 spans 16 residues. Here the CDR3 reads CASSVNIGQANTEAFF. In DNA form, the CDR3 reads TGTGCCAGCAGCGTAAATATCGGCCAAGCGAACACTGAAGCTTTCTTT.

CDR3 nucleotide sequence: TGTGCCAGCAGCGTCTCAGTATTCACCGGGGAGCTGTTTTTT. It specifies CASSVSVFTGELFF. V gene TRBV9 combines with J gene TRBJ2-2; D not resolved. The CDR3 totals 14 residues. Germline-derived CDR1 and CDR2 are SGDLS and YYNGEE. Trimming left V 2 bases short and J 4 bases short, with 9 bases between. Together with reference TRBV9 and TRBJ2-2, the CDR3 gives the full variable domain: DSGVTQTPKHLITATGQRVTLRCSPRSGDLSVYWYQQSLDQGLQFLIQYYNGEERAKGNILERFSAQQFPDLHSELNLSSLELGDSALYFCASSVSVFTGELFFGEGSRLTVL.

This clone was seen a few times. The chain employs TRBV5-1 and TRBJ2-4; no firm D call. Trimming cost V 4 bases and J 1 base, with 12 bases left between them. CDR3 size: 15 residues. Germline V lookup: CDR1 SGHRS, CDR2 YFSETQ. The CDR3 region has the DNA TGCGCCAGCAGCCCGGAGTCTGGGGCCAAAAACATTCAGTACTTC. Its translation: CASSPESGAKNIQYF. Full variable domain (remainder filled in from reference TRBV5-1 and TRBJ2-4): KAGVTQTPRYLIKTRGQQVTLSCSPISGHRSVSWYQQTPGQGLQFLFEYFSETQRNKGNFPGRFSGRQFSNSRSEMNVSTLELGDSALYLCASSPESGAKNIQYFGAGTRLSVL.

The chain employs TRBV9 and TRBJ2-1, with D maybe TRBD1 (5 bases). V was shortened by 4 bases and J by 8 bases, with 10 bases between the two germline ends. The CDR3 runs 12 residues. CDR1 and CDR2 (germline): SGDLS, YYNGEE. CDR3 DNA: TGTGCCAGCAGCCCCCAGGGCTATGAGCAGTTCTTC. Its protein product is CASSPQGYEQFF.

This clone was found a few times. V usage is TRBV29-1 and J usage is TRBJ2-5, with a tentative D call TRBD2 (5 bases). Trimming cost V 1 base and J 5 bases, with 11 bases left between them. Germline V gene sequence: CDR1 SQVTM, CDR2 ANQGSEA. CDR3 length: 13 amino acids. The CDR3 here is CSVEGGLGETQYF. The CDR3 bases are TGCAGCGTTGAAGGCGGGTTGGGGGAGACCCAGTACTTC.

This clone has a handful of counts. The V and J genes are TRBV7-3 and TRBJ2-1; 10 bases line up with TRBD2. The CDR3 runs to 13 residues. Trimming at V came to 1 base and at J to 10 bases, leaving 1 base not matched to a gene. From germline, CDR1 is SGHTA and CDR2 FQGTGA. The CDR3 DNA sequence: TGTGCCAGCAGCTTAATACTAGCGGGGGAGCAGTTCTTC. Residues: CASSLILAGEQFF.

This rearrangement joins TRBV9 to TRBJ2-1; D is unclear. V lost 1 base and J lost 2, with 10 bases in between. The germline V gene has CDR1 SGDLS and CDR2 YYNGEE. The CDR3 length is 15 residues. CDR3 nucleotides: TGTGCCAGCAGCGTATCCCCGCACCCCTACAATGAGCAGTTCTTC. Translated: CASSVSPHPYNEQFF.

The rearrangement joins TRBV29-1 to TRBJ2-1; D unresolved. Trimming removed 2 bases at V and 5 bases at J, with 13 bases between. This CDR3 has 14 amino acids. CDR1 and CDR2 from the germline V gene are SQVTM and ANQGSEA. Written as DNA, the CDR3 is TGCAGCGTTGAACCTAGTAGAGCCCACAATGAGCAGTTCTTC. Translated: CSVEPSRAHNEQFF.

In its sample, this clone was seen a few times. The chain joins TRBV10-3 to TRBJ1-5; 7 bases align to TRBD1. Losses at the gene ends were 3 bases for V and 16 bases for J; bases not matched to a gene: 12. The germline CDR1 and CDR2 sequences are ENHRY and SYGVKD. This CDR3 is 13 amino acids long. The CDR3 bases are TGTGCCATCAGTGAAGCAGGGGGTGGGATCGACCATTTT. Translation: CAISEAGGGIDHF.

This clone appeared a few times. The chain employs TRBV6-4 and TRBJ1-1; D is ambiguous. The length of the CDR3 is 13 residues. The germline CDR1 and CDR2 sequences are MRHNA and SNTAGT. V was cut by 0 bases and J by 7 bases, with 9 bases left in between. The CDR3 region is CASSDSRAGEAFF. CDR3 coding DNA: TGTGCCAGCAGTGACTCGAGGGCTGGTGAAGCTTTCTTT.